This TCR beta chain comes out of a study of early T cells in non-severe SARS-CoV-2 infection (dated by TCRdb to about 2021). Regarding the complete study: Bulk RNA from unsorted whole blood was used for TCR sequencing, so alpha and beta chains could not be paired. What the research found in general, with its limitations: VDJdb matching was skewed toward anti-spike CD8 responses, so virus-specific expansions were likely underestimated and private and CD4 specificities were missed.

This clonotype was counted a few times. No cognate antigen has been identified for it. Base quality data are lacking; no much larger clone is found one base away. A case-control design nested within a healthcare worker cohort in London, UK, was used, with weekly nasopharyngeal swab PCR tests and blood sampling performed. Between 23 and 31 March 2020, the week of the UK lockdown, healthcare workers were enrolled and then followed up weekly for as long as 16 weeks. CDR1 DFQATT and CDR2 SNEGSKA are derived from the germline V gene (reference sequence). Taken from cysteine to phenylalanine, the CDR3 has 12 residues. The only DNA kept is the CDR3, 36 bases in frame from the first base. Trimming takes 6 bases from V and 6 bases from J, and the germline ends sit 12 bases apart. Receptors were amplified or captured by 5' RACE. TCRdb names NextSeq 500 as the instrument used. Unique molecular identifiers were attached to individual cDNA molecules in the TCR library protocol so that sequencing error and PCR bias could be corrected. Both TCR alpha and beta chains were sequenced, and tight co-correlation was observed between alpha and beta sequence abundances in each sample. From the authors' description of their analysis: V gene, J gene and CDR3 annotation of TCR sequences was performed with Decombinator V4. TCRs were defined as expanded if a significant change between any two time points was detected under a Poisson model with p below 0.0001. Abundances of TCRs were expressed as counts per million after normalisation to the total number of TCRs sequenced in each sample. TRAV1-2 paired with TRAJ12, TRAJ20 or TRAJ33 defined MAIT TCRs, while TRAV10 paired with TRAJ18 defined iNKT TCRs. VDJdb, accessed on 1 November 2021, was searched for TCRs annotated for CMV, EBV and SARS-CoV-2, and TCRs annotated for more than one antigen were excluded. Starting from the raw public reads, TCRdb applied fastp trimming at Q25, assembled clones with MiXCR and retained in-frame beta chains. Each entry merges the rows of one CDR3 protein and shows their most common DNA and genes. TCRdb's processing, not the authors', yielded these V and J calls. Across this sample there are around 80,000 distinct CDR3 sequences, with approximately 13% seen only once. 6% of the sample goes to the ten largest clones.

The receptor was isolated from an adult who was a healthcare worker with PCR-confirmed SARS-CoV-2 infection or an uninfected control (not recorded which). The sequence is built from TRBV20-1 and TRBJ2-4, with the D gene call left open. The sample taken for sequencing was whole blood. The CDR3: CSALVKRNIQYF. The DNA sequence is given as TGCAGTGCCCTCGTCAAGAGAAACATTCAGTACTTC.